This TCR beta chain was documented in a study of T cells in Graves' hyperthyroidism and ophthalmopathy. Using RNA transcripts as the source, TCR beta CDR3 regions were amplified. A first-round RT-PCR of the TCR CDR3 used the HTBI primer set. TCRdb called the multiplex PCR reads again in MiXCR, with one record for every CDR3 protein. The sample contains around 700,000 distinct CDR3 sequences, 18% of which appear only once. Per germline, CDR1 LNHDA and CDR2 SQIVND (reference sequence). CDR3 length equals 16 residues. V was clipped by 3 bases and J by 3 bases; unmatched bases: 7. This clonotype showed up just a few times.

The sequenced material came from blood. The gene calls are TRBV19 and TRBJ1-5; TRBD1 agrees at 8 bases. The sequence was obtained from a woman aged 50 to 65 with Graves' hyperthyroidism that later progressed to Graves' ophthalmopathy. The CDR3 reads CASSIPGQGPNQPQHF. CDR3 DNA: TGTGCCAGTAGTATCCCCGGACAGGGCCCCAATCAGCCCCAGCATTTT. Using reference TRBV19 and TRBJ1-5 for the parts outside the CDR3, the full variable domain is DGGITQSPKYLFRKEGQNVTLSCEQNLNHDAMYWYRQDPGQGLRLIYYSQIVNDFQKGDIAEGYSVSREKKESFPLTVTSAQKNPTAFYLCASSIPGQGPNQPQHFGDGTRLSIL.